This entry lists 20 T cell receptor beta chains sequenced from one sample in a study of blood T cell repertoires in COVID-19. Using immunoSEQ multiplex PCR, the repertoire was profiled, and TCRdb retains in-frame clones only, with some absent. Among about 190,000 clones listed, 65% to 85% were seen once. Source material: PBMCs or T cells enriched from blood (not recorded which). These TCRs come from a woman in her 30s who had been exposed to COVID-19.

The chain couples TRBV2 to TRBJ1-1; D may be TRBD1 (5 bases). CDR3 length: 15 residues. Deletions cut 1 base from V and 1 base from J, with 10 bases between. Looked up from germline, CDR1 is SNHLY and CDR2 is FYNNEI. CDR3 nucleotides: TGTGCCAGCAGTGAAGAGCAGGGTAGGAACACTGAAGCTTTCTTT. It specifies CASSEEQGRNTEAFF.

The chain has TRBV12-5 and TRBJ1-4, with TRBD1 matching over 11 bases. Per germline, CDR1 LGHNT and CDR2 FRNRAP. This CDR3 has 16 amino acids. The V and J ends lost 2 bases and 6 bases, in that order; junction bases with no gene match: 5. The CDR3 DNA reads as TGTGCTAGTGGTTTGCTACCGGGACAGGGGGATGAAAAACTGTTTTTT. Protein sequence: CASGLLPGQGDEKLFF.

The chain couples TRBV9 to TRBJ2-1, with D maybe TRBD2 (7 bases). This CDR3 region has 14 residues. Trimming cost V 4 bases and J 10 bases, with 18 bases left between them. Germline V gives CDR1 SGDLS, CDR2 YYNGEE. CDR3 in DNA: TGTGCCAGCAGCCCAAGGGGGGGGGTCAGGGAGCAGTTCTTC. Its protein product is CASSPRGGVREQFF.

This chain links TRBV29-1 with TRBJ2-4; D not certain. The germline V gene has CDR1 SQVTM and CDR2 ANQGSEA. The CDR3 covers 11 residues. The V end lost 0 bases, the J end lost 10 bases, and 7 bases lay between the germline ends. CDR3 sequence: CSVEDPGIQYF. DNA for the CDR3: TGCAGCGTTGAAGATCCAGGTATTCAGTACTTC.

The CDR3 DNA reads TGCAGCGCCGGACAGGGTTCCTACGAGCAGTACTTC. Translation gives CSAGQGSYEQYF. The gene calls are TRBV29-1 and TRBJ2-7; TRBD1 matches 8 bases. The V segment lost 7 bases and the J segment 1 base; nucleotides outside the gene matches: 3. The CDR3 extends over 12 amino acids. CDR1 and CDR2 from the germline V gene are SQVTM and ANQGSEA.

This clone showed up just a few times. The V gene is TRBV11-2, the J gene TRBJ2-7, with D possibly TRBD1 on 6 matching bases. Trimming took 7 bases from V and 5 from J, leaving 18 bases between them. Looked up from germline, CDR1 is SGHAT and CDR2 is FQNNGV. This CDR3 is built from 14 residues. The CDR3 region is CASIIDPQGDEQYF. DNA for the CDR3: TGTGCCAGCATAATAGACCCACAGGGCGACGAGCAGTACTTC. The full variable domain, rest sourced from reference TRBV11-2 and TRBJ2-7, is EAGVAQSPRYKIIEKRQSVAFWCNPISGHATLYWYQQILGQGPKLLIQFQNNGVVDDSQLPKDRFSAERLKGVDSTLKIQPAKLEDSAVYLCASIIDPQGDEQYFGPGTRLTVT.

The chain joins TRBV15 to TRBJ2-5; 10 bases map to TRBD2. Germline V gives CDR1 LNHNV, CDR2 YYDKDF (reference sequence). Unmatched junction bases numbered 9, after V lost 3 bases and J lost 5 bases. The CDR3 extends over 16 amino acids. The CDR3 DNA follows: TGTGCCACCAGCAGCGTAGAGCGGGGGGGCCGGGAGACCCAGTACTTC. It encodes CATSSVERGGRETQYF.

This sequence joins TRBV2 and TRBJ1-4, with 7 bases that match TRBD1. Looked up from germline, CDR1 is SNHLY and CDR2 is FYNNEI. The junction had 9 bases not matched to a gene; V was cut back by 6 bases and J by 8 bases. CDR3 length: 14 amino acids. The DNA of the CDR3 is TGTGCCAGCAGATCGACAGGGATAAGAGAAAAACTGTTTTTT. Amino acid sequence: CASRSTGIREKLFF.

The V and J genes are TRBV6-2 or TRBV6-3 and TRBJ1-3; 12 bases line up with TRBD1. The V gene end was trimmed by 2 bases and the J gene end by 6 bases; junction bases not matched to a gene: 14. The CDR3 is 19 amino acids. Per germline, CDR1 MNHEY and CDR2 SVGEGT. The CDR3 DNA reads TGTGCCAGCAGTTACGTACCTCCGGGACAGGGGGCTCGTGAAAACACCATATATTTT. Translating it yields CASSYVPPGQGARENTIYF.

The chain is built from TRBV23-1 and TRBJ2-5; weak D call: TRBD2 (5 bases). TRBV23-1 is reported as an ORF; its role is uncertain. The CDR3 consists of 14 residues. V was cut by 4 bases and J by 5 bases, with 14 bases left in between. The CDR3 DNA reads TGCGCCAGCAGTCTCGTAGCGATCTCGGAGACCCAGTACTTC. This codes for CASSLVAISETQYF.

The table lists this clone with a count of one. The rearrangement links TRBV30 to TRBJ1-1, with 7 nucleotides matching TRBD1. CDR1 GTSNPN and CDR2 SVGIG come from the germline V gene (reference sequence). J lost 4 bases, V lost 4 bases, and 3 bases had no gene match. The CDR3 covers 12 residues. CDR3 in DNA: TGTGCCTGGACCCAGGGGGTCACTGAAGCTTTCTTT. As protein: CAWTQGVTEAFF.

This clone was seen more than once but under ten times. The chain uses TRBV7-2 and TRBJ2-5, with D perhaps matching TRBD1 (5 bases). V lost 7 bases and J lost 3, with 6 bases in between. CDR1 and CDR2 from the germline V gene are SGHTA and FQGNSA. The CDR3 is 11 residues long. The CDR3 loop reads CASTGKETQYF. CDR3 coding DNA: TGTGCCAGCACAGGGAAAGAGACCCAGTACTTC.

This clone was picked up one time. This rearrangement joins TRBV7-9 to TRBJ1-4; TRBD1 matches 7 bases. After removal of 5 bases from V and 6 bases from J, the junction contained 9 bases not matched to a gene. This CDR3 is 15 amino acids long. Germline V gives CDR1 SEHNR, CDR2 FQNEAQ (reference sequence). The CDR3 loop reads CASSLIGQADEKLFF. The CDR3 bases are TGTGCCAGCAGCCTTATCGGACAGGCTGATGAAAAACTGTTTTTT.

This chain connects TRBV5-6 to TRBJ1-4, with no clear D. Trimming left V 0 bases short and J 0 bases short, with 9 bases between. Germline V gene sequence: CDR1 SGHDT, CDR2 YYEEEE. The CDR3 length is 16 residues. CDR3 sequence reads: CASSLVVAATNEKLFF. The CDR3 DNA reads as TGTGCCAGCAGCTTGGTGGTAGCTGCAACTAATGAAAAACTGTTTTTT.

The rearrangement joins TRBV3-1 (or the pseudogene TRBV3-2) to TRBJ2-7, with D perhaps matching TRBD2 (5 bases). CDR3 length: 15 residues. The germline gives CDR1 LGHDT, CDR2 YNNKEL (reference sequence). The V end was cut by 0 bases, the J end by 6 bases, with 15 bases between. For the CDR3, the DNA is TGTGCCAGCAGCCAAGAAGCTAGCATCATCGGCGAGCAGTACTTC. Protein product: CASSQEASIIGEQYF.

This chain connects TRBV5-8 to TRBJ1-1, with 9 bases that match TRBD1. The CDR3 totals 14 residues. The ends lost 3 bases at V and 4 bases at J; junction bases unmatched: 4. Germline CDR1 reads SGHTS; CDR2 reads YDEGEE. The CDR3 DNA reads TGTGCCAGCAGCTCGACAGGGGGGTTCACTGAAGCTTTCTTT. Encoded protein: CASSSTGGFTEAFF.

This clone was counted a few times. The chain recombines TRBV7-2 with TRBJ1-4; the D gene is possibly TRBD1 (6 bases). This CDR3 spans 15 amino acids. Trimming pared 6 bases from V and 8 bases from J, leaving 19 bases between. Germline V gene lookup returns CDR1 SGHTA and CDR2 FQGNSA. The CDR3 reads CASSHRGGREEKLFF. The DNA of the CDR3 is TGTGCCAGCAGTCATAGGGGGGGGAGGGAGGAAAAACTGTTTTTT.

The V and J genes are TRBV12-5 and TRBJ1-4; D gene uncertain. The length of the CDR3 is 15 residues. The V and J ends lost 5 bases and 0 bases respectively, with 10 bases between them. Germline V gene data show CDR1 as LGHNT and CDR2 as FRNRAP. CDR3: CASGAGVATNEKLFF. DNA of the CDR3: TGTGCTAGTGGTGCCGGGGTTGCAACTAATGAAAAACTGTTTTTT.

The CDR3 sequence is CASSLGQYSNQPQHF. The DNA of the CDR3 is TGTGCCAGCAGCTTAGGGCAATATAGCAATCAGCCCCAGCATTTT. The rearrangement uses TRBV7-8 and TRBJ1-5; unclear D gene. The CDR3 has 15 amino acids. V lost 1 base and J lost 0, with 7 bases in between. Germline V lookup: CDR1 SGHVS, CDR2 FQNEAQ. Supplemented by reference TRBV7-8 and TRBJ1-5, the full variable domain reads GAGVSQSPRYKVAKRGQDVALRCDPISGHVSLFWYQQALGQGPEFLTYFQNEAQLDKSGLPSDRFFAERPEGSVSTLKIQRTQQEDSAVYLCASSLGQYSNQPQHFGDGTRLSIL.

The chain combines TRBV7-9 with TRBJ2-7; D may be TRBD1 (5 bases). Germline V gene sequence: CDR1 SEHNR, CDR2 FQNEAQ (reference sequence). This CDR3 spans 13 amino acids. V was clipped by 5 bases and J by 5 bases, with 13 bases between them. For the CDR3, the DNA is TGTGCCAGCAGCCGCGCAGGGTCCGACGAGCAGTACTTC. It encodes CASSRAGSDEQYF.